Listed here are 18 T cell receptor beta chains from one sample, sequenced in a study of T cell responses to AZD1222 COVID-19 vaccine. Using immunoSEQ multiplex PCR, the repertoire was profiled, and TCRdb retains in-frame clones only, with some absent. The table has 90,000 to 120,000 clones, about 85% seen once; the top ten hold over 2%. The sequencing used peripheral blood, collected 28 days after the second AZD1222 dose. These receptor sequences come from an adult who received the AZD1222 COVID-19 vaccine.

The rearrangement links TRBV9 to TRBJ2-7; D not certain. Looked up from germline, CDR1 is SGDLS and CDR2 is YYNGEE. With 3 bases removed from V and 5 bases from J, the gap between germline ends came to 21 bases. The CDR3 loop spans 16 amino acids. CDR3 in amino acids: CASSDGNGKSWNEQYF. The CDR3 bases are TGTGCCAGCAGCGACGGTAACGGAAAATCGTGGAACGAGCAGTACTTC.

The chain joins TRBV18 to TRBJ1-1, with D possibly matching TRBD1 (5 bases). Germline assignment: CDR1 KGHSH and CDR2 LQKENI. This CDR3 contains 15 residues. The V and J ends lost 2 bases and 1 base respectively, with 11 bases between them. CDR3 in DNA: TGTGCCAGCTCACCAATGGGGGTACGGAACACTGAAGCTTTCTTT. Translation: CASSPMGVRNTEAFF.

The V call is TRBV2, the J call TRBJ1-1; 7 bases are a match to TRBD1. CDR1 SNHLY and CDR2 FYNNEI come from the germline V gene. This CDR3 comprises 16 residues. The V segment lost 4 bases and the J segment 0 bases; nucleotides outside the gene matches: 8. DNA of the CDR3: TGTGCCAGCAGTGTAGGGGGCGCGGCGTTGAACACTGAAGCTTTCTTT. Its protein is CASSVGGAALNTEAFF.

The chain is built from TRBV30 and TRBJ2-7; no definite D call. V shed 2 bases and J shed 2 bases, with 10 bases lying between them. The germline gives CDR1 GTSNPN, CDR2 SVGIG (reference sequence). The CDR3 consists of 13 residues. DNA of the CDR3: TGTGCCTGGAGTCATGGACGGGCCTACGAGCAGTACTTC. This translates into CAWSHGRAYEQYF.

The chain carries TRBV27 and TRBJ2-3, with 14 bases that match TRBD2. Germline V gene data show CDR1 as MNHEY and CDR2 as SMNVEV (reference sequence). The CDR3 loop spans 17 amino acids. The V segment lost 6 bases and the J segment 5 bases; nucleotides outside the gene matches: 10. The DNA of the CDR3 is TGTGCCAGCAGCGGGACCGGGACTAGCGGGAGTAGAGATACGCAGTATTTT. Its translation: CASSGTGTSGSRDTQYF.

This clone was seen just once. V and J are TRBV4-2 and TRBJ2-2; D remains ambiguous. V lost 0 bases and J lost 1, with 3 bases in between. This CDR3 is built from 14 residues. The germline V gene encodes CDR1 LGHNA and CDR2 YNFKEQ. The CDR3 nucleotides read TGTGCCAGCAGCCAAGATCTGAACACCGGGGAGCTGTTTTTT. Its protein product is CASSQDLNTGELFF.

V usage is TRBV28 and J usage is TRBJ2-3; TRBD2 aligns across 9 bases. V shed 5 bases, J shed 6 bases, and the junction held 12 bases outside the gene matches. CDR3 size: 16 residues. Germline values: CDR1 MDHEN, CDR2 SYDVKM. CDR3 loop: CASSPLAGGPSDTQYF. The DNA of the CDR3 is TGTGCCAGCAGTCCCCTCGCGGGAGGGCCGAGCGATACGCAGTATTTT.

J is TRBJ2-5 and V is TRBV5-4; D possibly corresponds to TRBD1 (5 bases). V shed 3 bases and J shed 4 bases, with 19 bases lying between them. CDR1 and CDR2 (germline): SGHNT, YYREEE (reference sequence). CDR3 length: 16 residues. CDR3 sequence reads: CASSWGSGVFGETQYF. The CDR3 nucleotides read TGTGCCAGCAGCTGGGGCTCTGGAGTCTTCGGAGAGACCCAGTACTTC.

This clone was counted a single time. The rearrangement links TRBV7-8 to TRBJ1-2; maybe TRBD1 (5 bases). Germline V gene lookup returns CDR1 SGHVS and CDR2 FQNEAQ. The CDR3 extends over 13 amino acids. Trimming removed 4 bases from V and 7 bases from J, with 13 bases in between. The CDR3 coding sequence is TGTGCCAGCAGCTGGGGCGGGTTCTTTGGCTACACCTTC. This gives the protein CASSWGGFFGYTF. Supplemented by reference TRBV7-8 and TRBJ1-2, the full variable domain reads GAGVSQSPRYKVAKRGQDVALRCDPISGHVSLFWYQQALGQGPEFLTYFQNEAQLDKSGLPSDRFFAERPEGSVSTLKIQRTQQEDSAVYLCASSWGGFFGYTFGSGTRLTVV.

The rearrangement joins TRBV28 to TRBJ1-3; 9 bases agree with TRBD1. From germline, CDR1 is MDHEN and CDR2 SYDVKM. The CDR3 has 15 amino acids. V gave up 7 bases and J gave up 1 base; unmatched junction bases: 5. CDR3 residues: CASTTGTGSGNTIYF. The CDR3 DNA reads as TGTGCCAGCACTACCGGGACAGGGTCTGGAAACACCATATATTTT.

This chain uses TRBV19 with TRBJ2-1, with TRBD2 matching over 13 bases. Germline V CDR1 and CDR2: LNHDA, SQIVND (reference sequence). The J segment lost 6 bases and the V segment lost 5 bases, leaving 4 bases of the junction unmatched. The CDR3 runs 15 residues. The CDR3 sequence: CASSLRTSGSNEQFF. DNA for the CDR3: TGTGCCAGTAGTCTTCGGACTAGCGGGAGCAATGAGCAGTTCTTC.

The chain couples TRBV25-1 to TRBJ2-3; the D gene is possibly TRBD1 (5 bases). The CDR3 runs 17 residues. Germline V gene data show CDR1 as MGHDK and CDR2 as SYGVNS. V lost 10 bases, J lost 6 bases, and 29 bases lay in between. CDR3 protein: CANPRIIRVAQTDTQYF. In nucleotides, the CDR3 is TGTGCCAACCCACGGATTATCAGGGTTGCACAGACTGATACGCAGTATTTT.

This chain connects TRBV6-5 to TRBJ2-7; D remains ambiguous. Germline-derived CDR1 and CDR2 are MNHEY and SVGAGI. The CDR3 totals 14 residues. V shed 7 bases and J shed 0 bases, with 13 bases lying between them. The CDR3 DNA reads TGTGCCAGCACCAAACACGATTCCTCCTACGAGCAGTACTTC. As protein: CASTKHDSSYEQYF.

The V call is TRBV18, the J call TRBJ2-1, with D tentatively TRBD1 (6 bases). This CDR3 comprises 15 residues. V was shortened by 6 bases and J by 1 base, with 13 bases between the two germline ends. Germline V CDR1 and CDR2: KGHSH, LQKENI. The CDR3 DNA reads TGTGCCAGCTCTCAAGGGGGTCTTTCCTACAATGAGCAGTTCTTC. Translating gives CASSQGGLSYNEQFF.

This rearrangement joins TRBV11-3 to TRBJ1-1; 8 nucleotides agree with TRBD1. The J segment lost 1 base and the V segment lost 1 base, leaving 5 bases of the junction unmatched. The CDR3 covers 16 residues. The germline gives CDR1 SGHNT, CDR2 YENEEA. The CDR3, as DNA: TGTGCCAGCAGCTTAGGGACAGGGCGAGGGAACACTGAAGCTTTCTTT. This sequence encodes CASSLGTGRGNTEAFF.

The V and J genes are TRBV5-1 and TRBJ1-1; TRBD1 agrees at 7 bases. The CDR3 covers 16 residues. CDR1 and CDR2 from the germline V gene are SGHRS and YFSETQ. J lost 0 bases, V lost 3 bases, and 8 bases had no gene match. CDR3 in amino acids: CASSSALTGMNTEAFF. CDR3 sequence (DNA): TGCGCCAGCAGCTCAGCCCTGACAGGGATGAACACTGAAGCTTTCTTT. The full variable domain, rest sourced from reference TRBV5-1 and TRBJ1-1, is KAGVTQTPRYLIKTRGQQVTLSCSPISGHRSVSWYQQTPGQGLQFLFEYFSETQRNKGNFPGRFSGRQFSNSRSEMNVSTLELGDSALYLCASSSALTGMNTEAFFGQGTRLTVV.

Here the CDR3 DNA reads TGCGCCAGCAGCTTGGTTGGTAGCGGGAGTTACAATGAGCAGTTCTTC. It codes for CASSLVGSGSYNEQFF. V and J are TRBV5-1 and TRBJ2-1, with 9 bases matching TRBD2. This CDR3 comprises 16 residues. J was trimmed by 4 bases and V by 0 bases; bases with no gene match: 5. The V gene's germline CDR1 is SGHRS and CDR2 YFSETQ.

The V and J genes are TRBV27 and TRBJ1-4, with D hard to call. Germline CDR1 MNHEY, CDR2 SMNVEV (reference sequence). CDR3 length: 11 residues. V lost 10 bases and J 8 bases, leaving 11 bases between the germline ends. The CDR3 nucleotides are TGTGCCACCTTAGGTGGGGAAAAACTGTTTTTT. Translated: CATLGGEKLFF. The variable domain in full, with the rest retrieved from reference TRBV27 and TRBJ1-4, is EAQVTQNPRYLITVTGKKLTVTCSQNMNHEYMSWYRQDPGLGLRQIYYSMNVEVTDKGDVPEGYKVSRKEKRNFPLILESPSPNQTSLYFCATLGGEKLFFGSGTQLSVL.